Each of the 29 T cell receptor beta chains below was sequenced from the same sample in a study of blood T cell repertoires in COVID-19 (dated by TCRdb to about 2020). Library preparation was by the immunoSEQ multiplex PCR assay. TCRdb took over this immuneACCESS table, retaining in-frame rearrangements with V and J assigned. Such tables are incomplete; in checked studies, under half of the missing clones stem from an unresolved V gene, and the remainder is unexplained. The sample table shows 110,000 or so clones, and roughly 85% are seen once. Around 6% of the sample comes from the top ten. The sample consisted of peripheral blood. Receptors were obtained from a woman aged 55-75 years with COVID-19, enrolled during active disease.

This chain links TRBV5-1 with TRBJ1-2, with 7 nucleotides matching TRBD1. J gave up 0 bases and V 4 bases, and 6 bases lay outside the gene matches. This CDR3 region has 15 residues. Looked up from germline, CDR1 is SGHRS and CDR2 is YFSETQ. CDR3 loop: CASSPGQAPNYGYTF. The CDR3 nucleotides are TGCGCCAGCAGCCCTGGACAGGCTCCTAACTATGGCTACACCTTC.

This clone is a singleton in its sample. This chain links TRBV2 with TRBJ1-1; 7 bases are shared with TRBD1. This CDR3 region has 14 residues. Germline V gene sequence: CDR1 SNHLY, CDR2 FYNNEI. J was trimmed by 5 bases and V by 4 bases; bases with no gene match: 7. Here the CDR3 reads CASSAPGGNTEAFF. As DNA, the CDR3 is TGTGCCAGCAGTGCTCCAGGGGGTAATACTGAAGCTTTCTTT.

The chain is built from TRBV5-4 and TRBJ1-2, with D tentatively TRBD1 (6 bases). V was cut by 0 bases and J by 6 bases, with 9 bases left in between. The length of the CDR3 is 13 residues. CDR1 is SGHNT and CDR2 is YYREEE in the germline V gene (reference sequence). DNA of the CDR3: TGTGCCAGCAGCTTGGAGACAGGAGATGGCTACACCTTC. This codes for CASSLETGDGYTF.

The chain has TRBV5-4 and TRBJ2-7; perhaps TRBD2 as D (6 bases). The CDR3 is 16 residues long. Germline CDR1 SGHNT, CDR2 YYREEE (reference sequence). The germline V and J ends were trimmed by 3 bases and 7 bases, with 23 bases remaining between them. CDR3 region: CASSSTPGDLTVEQYF. In nucleotides, the CDR3 is TGTGCCAGCAGCTCAACGCCGGGGGACTTAACAGTGGAGCAGTACTTC.

In nucleotides, the CDR3 is TGTGCCAGCAGCCCGGAGGGACAGAAGAATGAAAAACTGTTTTTT. This translates into CASSPEGQKNEKLFF. The V gene is TRBV11-1, the J gene TRBJ1-4, with 7 bases identical to TRBD1. The CDR3 runs 15 residues. Germline CDR1 reads SGHAT; CDR2 reads FQDESV (reference sequence). J lost 5 bases, V lost 5 bases, and 8 bases had no gene match.

The V call is TRBV29-1, the J call TRBJ1-5, with 7 bases lining up with TRBD1. Germline trimming cut 4 bases from V and 3 bases from J; bases unmatched to any gene: 9. The germline gives CDR1 SQVTM, CDR2 ANQGSEA. This CDR3 region has 15 residues. In DNA form, the CDR3 reads TGCAGCGTTGCCGAATCGGGACAGATCAATCAGCCCCAGCATTTT. Its translation: CSVAESGQINQPQHF.

This clone was counted a few times. The chain carries TRBV4-3 and TRBJ1-2, with D perhaps matching TRBD1 (5 bases). V was shortened by 1 base and J by 4 bases, with 13 bases between the two germline ends. From germline, CDR1 is LGHNA and CDR2 YSLEER. The length of the CDR3 is 15 residues. The CDR3 coding sequence is TGCGCCAGCAGCCAAGTACCCCAGGGTCGCTATGGCTACACCTTC. Residues: CASSQVPQGRYGYTF.

The chain carries TRBV2 and TRBJ1-5, with 8 bases identical to TRBD1. CDR1 is SNHLY and CDR2 is FYNNEI in the germline V gene. The V gene end was trimmed by 8 bases and the J gene end by 5 bases; junction bases not matched to a gene: 11. The CDR3 contains 15 residues. CDR3 coding DNA: TGTGCCAGCGCCGCAGACAGGGGTCGGGATCAGCCCCAGCATTTT. Translating it yields CASAADRGRDQPQHF.

The chain couples TRBV24-1 to TRBJ1-2; D remains unclear. V was shortened by 7 bases and J by 4 bases, with 15 bases between the two germline ends. Germline-derived CDR1 and CDR2 are KGHDR and SFDVKD. This CDR3 spans 14 amino acids. The CDR3 DNA is TGTGCCACCAGCCCGGGTGAGGAGGGCTATGGCTACACCTTC. Protein: CATSPGEEGYGYTF.

V usage is TRBV7-2 and J usage is TRBJ2-3; 12 bases line up with TRBD2. The CDR3 length is 17 residues. In germline, CDR1 is SGHTA, CDR2 FQGNSA. The V segment lost 5 bases and the J segment 2 bases; nucleotides outside the gene matches: 8. CDR3 region: CASSPRTSGTFTDTQYF. The CDR3 DNA is TGTGCCAGCAGCCCGAGGACTAGCGGGACCTTCACAGATACGCAGTATTTT.

This chain uses TRBV9 with TRBJ2-1; D is uncertain. The CDR3 totals 15 residues. V was shortened by 0 bases and J by 2 bases, with 9 bases between the two germline ends. Germline V gene data show CDR1 as SGDLS and CDR2 as YYNGEE. CDR3 sequence reads: CASSVVVGTYNEQFF. The CDR3 region has the DNA TGTGCCAGCAGCGTAGTTGTGGGCACCTACAATGAGCAGTTCTTC. Supplemented by reference TRBV9 and TRBJ2-1, the full variable domain reads DSGVTQTPKHLITATGQRVTLRCSPRSGDLSVYWYQQSLDQGLQFLIQYYNGEERAKGNILERFSAQQFPDLHSELNLSSLELGDSALYFCASSVVVGTYNEQFFGPGTRLTVL.

The chain joins TRBV4-3 to TRBJ1-3; no reliable D call. Between the trimmed V and J ends, which lost 5 bases and 0 bases, there was a span of 8 bases. The CDR3 length is 14 residues. Germline V gives CDR1 LGHNA, CDR2 YSLEER. Written as DNA, the CDR3 is TGCGCCAGCAGCTCGATTAGCTCTGGAAACACCATATATTTT. Amino acids: CASSSISSGNTIYF.

The chain combines TRBV15 with TRBJ1-4, with D uncertain. V dropped 5 bases and J dropped 8 bases, with 15 bases sitting between them. Germline-derived CDR1 and CDR2 are LNHNV and YYDKDF (reference sequence). The CDR3 spans 14 residues. The CDR3 protein is CATSFRTGREKLFF. The CDR3 DNA follows: TGTGCCACCAGCTTTCGGACCGGGAGGGAAAAACTGTTTTTT.

The J gene is TRBJ1-2, the V gene TRBV14, with D possibly matching TRBD1 (6 bases). Germline V CDR1 and CDR2: SGHDN, FVKESK. V was shortened by 3 bases and J by 4 bases, with 9 bases between the two germline ends. This CDR3 has 13 residues. This CDR3 reads CASSQQGPYGYTF. The CDR3 nucleotides are TGTGCCAGCAGCCAGCAGGGGCCCTATGGCTACACCTTC.

This clone was seen more than once but under ten times. The chain has TRBV30 and TRBJ2-5, with 8 bases identical to TRBD2. CDR3 size: 14 residues. The germline CDR1 and CDR2 sequences are GTSNPN and SVGIG (reference sequence). V was clipped by 3 bases and J by 1 base; unmatched bases: 4. The CDR3 sequence is CAWRGSGGQETQYF. CDR3 DNA sequence: TGTGCCTGGAGGGGCAGCGGGGGCCAAGAGACCCAGTACTTC.

This sequence joins TRBV7-2 and TRBJ1-2; 10 nucleotides line up with TRBD1. Germline CDR1 reads SGHTA; CDR2 reads FQGNSA. This CDR3 contains 14 residues. The V gene end was trimmed by 1 base and the J gene end by 14 bases; junction bases not matched to a gene: 10. CDR3 loop: CASSLVADRGDLTF. The CDR3 coding sequence is TGTGCCAGCAGCTTAGTTGCGGACAGGGGGGATCTAACCTTC.

The rearrangement uses TRBV10-2 and TRBJ1-2; possibly TRBD1 for D (6 bases). The germline CDR1 and CDR2 sequences are WSHSY and SAAADI. V lost 4 bases and J lost 4, with 13 bases in between. The CDR3 has 14 residues. The CDR3 is CASSGGGRGYGYTF. The CDR3 nucleotides read TGCGCCAGCAGTGGAGGGGGTCGGGGCTATGGCTACACCTTC.

This clone was counted a few times. The V gene is TRBV7-3, the J gene TRBJ2-3; possible D gene TRBD1, 5 bases. The CDR3 is made up of 13 amino acids. Trimming removed 4 bases from V and 6 bases from J, with 11 bases in between. The germline V gene has CDR1 SGHTA and CDR2 FQGTGA. This chain's CDR3 is CASSSGGADTQYF. CDR3 nucleotide sequence: TGTGCCAGCAGCTCGGGTGGGGCGGATACGCAGTATTTT.

The sample holds one count of this clone. The V call is TRBV10-3, the J call TRBJ1-1; perhaps TRBD1 as D (5 bases). Germline lookup yields CDR1 ENHRY and CDR2 SYGVKD. V was cut by 6 bases and J by 4 bases, with 15 bases left in between. The CDR3 contains 14 residues. The CDR3 sequence is CAISAGGGSTEAFF. The DNA of the CDR3 is TGTGCCATCAGCGCGGGGGGAGGGAGCACTGAAGCTTTCTTT.

V gene TRBV15 combines with J gene TRBJ2-3; 7 bases line up with TRBD2. V shed 5 bases and J 6 bases; nucleotides not matched to a gene: 5. The CDR3 runs to 13 residues. Germline lookup yields CDR1 LNHNV and CDR2 YYDKDF (reference sequence). The CDR3: CATSVDSGDTQYF. CDR3 DNA: TGTGCCACCAGCGTTGATAGCGGGGATACGCAGTATTTT.

This sequence joins TRBV11-2 and TRBJ2-2; 8 nucleotides match TRBD1. V trimming: 3 bases; J trimming: 5 bases; junction bases outside the gene matches: 5. The germline gives CDR1 SGHAT, CDR2 FQNNGV. This CDR3 has 15 residues. As DNA, the CDR3 is TGTGCCAGCAGCTTCGACAGGGGCTTGACCGGGGAGCTGTTTTTT. This sequence encodes CASSFDRGLTGELFF.

This chain uses TRBV28 with TRBJ2-2, with D possibly TRBD1 on 6 matching bases. The germline V gene has CDR1 MDHEN and CDR2 SYDVKM. CDR3 length equals 15 residues. Trimming left V 5 bases short and J 1 base short, with 11 bases between. The CDR3: CASSRMTGNTGELFF. DNA for the CDR3: TGTGCCAGCAGTCGGATGACAGGGAACACCGGGGAGCTGTTTTTT.

J is TRBJ2-1 and V is TRBV5-1, with 7 bases lining up with TRBD1. The CDR3 is 14 residues long. V lost 2 bases and J lost 5; bases outside the gene matches: 4. Looked up from germline, CDR1 is SGHRS and CDR2 is YFSETQ. CDR3 bases: TGCGCCAGCAGCTTAAGAGGGGGCGACAATGAGCAGTTCTTC. Protein sequence: CASSLRGGDNEQFF.

This clone was picked up one time. This chain connects TRBV19 to TRBJ1-1; tentatively, D is TRBD1 (6 bases). CDR1 LNHDA and CDR2 SQIVND come from the germline V gene (reference sequence). The germline V and J ends were trimmed by 5 bases and 0 bases, with 7 bases remaining between them. The CDR3 loop spans 13 amino acids. CDR3: CASSQGMNTEAFF. In nucleotides, the CDR3 is TGTGCCAGTAGTCAGGGGATGAACACTGAAGCTTTCTTT. The full variable domain, completed using reference TRBV19 and TRBJ1-1, is DGGITQSPKYLFRKEGQNVTLSCEQNLNHDAMYWYRQDPGQGLRLIYYSQIVNDFQKGDIAEGYSVSREKKESFPLTVTSAQKNPTAFYLCASSQGMNTEAFFGQGTRLTVV.

Only a few counts were recorded for this clone. This chain connects TRBV19 to TRBJ1-1; D ambiguous. Germline V lookup: CDR1 LNHDA, CDR2 SQIVND (reference sequence). The germline V and J ends were trimmed by 6 bases and 3 bases, with 11 bases remaining between them. This CDR3 spans 13 amino acids. CDR3 in amino acids: CASSFQWYTEAFF. The CDR3 DNA is TGTGCCAGTAGCTTTCAGTGGTACACTGAAGCTTTCTTT.

CDR3: CAIRPGQNTEAFF. CDR3 sequence (DNA): TGTGCCATCAGACCGGGACAGAACACTGAAGCTTTCTTT. The chain recombines TRBV10-3 with TRBJ1-1, with a possible D match to TRBD1 (6 bases). Looked up from germline, CDR1 is ENHRY and CDR2 is SYGVKD. This CDR3 contains 13 residues. The V end lost 6 bases, the J end lost 1 base, and 9 bases lay between the germline ends.

V usage is TRBV15 and J usage is TRBJ1-1; possibly TRBD1 for D (6 bases). The germline gives CDR1 LNHNV, CDR2 YYDKDF (reference sequence). Trimming took 6 bases from V and 1 from J, leaving 12 bases between them. CDR3 length equals 14 residues. CDR3 in amino acids: CATRGRGTNTEAFF. The CDR3 nucleotides are TGTGCCACCAGGGGGAGGGGGACGAACACTGAAGCTTTCTTT.

The J gene is TRBJ2-1, the V gene TRBV28; TRBD2 matches at 10 bases. The CDR3 length is 15 residues. J lost 6 bases, V lost 5 bases, and 7 bases had no gene match. The germline CDR1 and CDR2 sequences are MDHEN and SYDVKM. CDR3 loop: CASSPSGGAANEQFF. The CDR3 nucleotides are TGTGCCAGCAGTCCAAGCGGGGGGGCCGCCAATGAGCAGTTCTTC.

The rearrangement uses TRBV7-2 and TRBJ2-5, with 9 positions matching TRBD2. The V gene end was trimmed by 5 bases and the J gene end by 5 bases; junction bases not matched to a gene: 6. Germline assignment: CDR1 SGHTA and CDR2 FQGNSA. The CDR3 extends over 14 amino acids. In DNA form, the CDR3 reads TGTGCCAGCAGCAAACTAGCGGGTGCTGAGACCCAGTACTTC. Translating gives CASSKLAGAETQYF.